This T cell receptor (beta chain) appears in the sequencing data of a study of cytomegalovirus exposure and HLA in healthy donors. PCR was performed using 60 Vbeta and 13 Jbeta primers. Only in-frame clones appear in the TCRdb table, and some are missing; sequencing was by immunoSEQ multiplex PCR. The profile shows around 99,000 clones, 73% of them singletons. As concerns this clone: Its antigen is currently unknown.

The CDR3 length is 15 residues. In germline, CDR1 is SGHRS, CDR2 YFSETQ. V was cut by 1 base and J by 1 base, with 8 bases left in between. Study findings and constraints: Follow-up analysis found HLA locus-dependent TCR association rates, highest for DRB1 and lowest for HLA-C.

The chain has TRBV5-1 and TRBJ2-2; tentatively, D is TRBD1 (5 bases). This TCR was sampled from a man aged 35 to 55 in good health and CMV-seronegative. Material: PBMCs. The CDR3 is CASSLKQENTGELFF. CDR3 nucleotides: TGCGCCAGCAGCTTGAAACAGGAGAACACCGGGGAGCTGTTTTTT. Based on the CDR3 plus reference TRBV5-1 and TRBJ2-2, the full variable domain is KAGVTQTPRYLIKTRGQQVTLSCSPISGHRSVSWYQQTPGQGLQFLFEYFSETQRNKGNFPGRFSGRQFSNSRSEMNVSTLELGDSALYLCASSLKQENTGELFFGEGSRLTVL.